Shown below are 12 T cell receptor beta chains from a single sample sequenced in a study of T cell clones after liver transplantation. The method was immunoSEQ multiplex PCR; TCRdb's version includes in-frame clones alone and lacks a portion of them. The table records roughly 100,000 clones, approximately 78% of them present only once. This sample comprised CD4+ T cells from blood, obtained before liver transplant. These TCRs come from a human donor who received a liver transplant.

The genes are TRBV5-4 and TRBJ2-7; perhaps D is TRBD1 or TRBD2 (5 bases each). The V gene's germline CDR1 is SGHNT and CDR2 YYREEE (reference sequence). The CDR3 contains 15 residues. V lost 4 bases and J 2 bases, leaving 16 bases between the germline ends. CDR3 nucleotides: TGTGCCAGCAGCCCCTCCGGGACCCGGGCCTACGAGCAGTACTTC. This sequence encodes CASSPSGTRAYEQYF.

CDR3 region: CATSGLAGNEQYF. In nucleotides, the CDR3 is TGCGCCACCTCGGGACTAGCGGGCAACGAGCAGTACTTC. V usage is TRBV10-2 and J usage is TRBJ2-7, with 12 bases fitting TRBD2. This CDR3 region has 13 residues. V lost 10 bases to trimming and J lost 5 bases; unmatched junction nucleotides: 6. Germline CDR1 is WSHSY and CDR2 is SAAADI.

The rearrangement joins TRBV2 to TRBJ1-3; maybe TRBD1 (6 bases). Germline V gene data show CDR1 as SNHLY and CDR2 as FYNNEI. With 5 bases removed from V and 1 base from J, the gap between germline ends came to 12 bases. The CDR3 consists of 15 residues. The CDR3 bases are TGTGCCAGCAGTACAGGGAGGTTTTCTGGAAACACCATATATTTT. It is translated as CASSTGRFSGNTIYF.

This clone was counted a single time. The V gene is TRBV6-5, the J gene TRBJ2-1; D is possibly TRBD1 or TRBD2 (5 bases each). The V and J ends lost 2 bases and 4 bases respectively, with 12 bases between them. This CDR3 has 15 residues. From germline, CDR1 is MNHEY and CDR2 SVGAGI. The CDR3 DNA sequence: TGTGCCAGCAGTTACGAGGGGATGGGTTACAATGAGCAGTTCTTC. Protein product: CASSYEGMGYNEQFF.

The chain has TRBV18 and TRBJ1-4, with D possibly matching TRBD1 (6 bases). V dropped 3 bases and J dropped 6 bases, with 8 bases sitting between them. Germline V gives CDR1 KGHSH, CDR2 LQKENI. This CDR3 is built from 13 residues. DNA of the CDR3: TGTGCCAGCTCACCGTCAGGGGATGAAAAACTGTTTTTT. Residues: CASSPSGDEKLFF.

The J gene is TRBJ1-5, the V gene TRBV6-5; maybe TRBD1 (6 bases). Germline assignment: CDR1 MNHEY and CDR2 SVGAGI. The CDR3 is made up of 14 amino acids. Trimming took 8 bases from V and 3 from J, leaving 14 bases between them. For the CDR3, the DNA is TGTGCCAGCCGACCAGGACAGATCAATCAGCCCCAGCATTTT. This sequence encodes CASRPGQINQPQHF.

This clone is a singleton in its sample. The J gene is TRBJ1-2, the V gene TRBV5-4; the match to TRBD1 covers 7 bases. Germline CDR1 is SGHNT and CDR2 is YYREEE (reference sequence). V lost 0 bases to trimming and J lost 6 bases; unmatched junction nucleotides: 11. The CDR3 contains 16 residues. The CDR3 region has the DNA TGTGCCAGCAGCTTGGCCGGGAACAGGGGAAGCCATGGCTACACCTTC. Its translation is CASSLAGNRGSHGYTF.

In its sample, this clone was seen once. J is TRBJ1-2 and V is TRBV6-5; D might be TRBD1 (6 bases). The CDR3 is 15 residues long. From germline, CDR1 is MNHEY and CDR2 SVGAGI. With 0 bases removed from V and 7 bases from J, the gap between germline ends came to 15 bases. CDR3 nucleotides: TGTGCCAGCAGTTACTCGTTCAGGGGCGCCGGTGGCTACACCTTC. This encodes CASSYSFRGAGGYTF.

V and J are TRBV6-1 and TRBJ1-5; D gene unclear. Trimming removed 1 base from V and 11 bases from J, with 18 bases in between. The CDR3 totals 15 residues. CDR1 and CDR2 (germline): MNHNS, SASEGT. CDR3 in DNA: TGTGCCAGCAGTGAAGAAGTAGGGAGGGTGGGATCCCAGCATTTT. It codes for CASSEEVGRVGSQHF.

The rearrangement links TRBV28 to TRBJ2-1, with a possible D match to TRBD2 (6 bases). The CDR3 runs to 12 residues. Germline values: CDR1 MDHEN, CDR2 SYDVKM. Trimming took off 5 bases at V and 12 bases at J, with 14 bases between the two ends. CDR3 amino acids: CASSLGLGGQFF. CDR3 DNA: TGTGCCAGCAGTCTTGGGCTGGGGGGGCAGTTCTTC.

The chain uses TRBV5-1 and TRBJ2-7, with 8 bases fitting TRBD2. The germline V gene has CDR1 SGHRS and CDR2 YFSETQ. Trimming cost V 1 base and J 2 bases; bases outside gene matches: 5. The CDR3 runs to 15 residues. The CDR3 sequence: CASSLSVGLAYEQYF. CDR3 sequence (DNA): TGCGCCAGCAGCTTGTCTGTGGGACTAGCCTACGAGCAGTACTTC.

The rearrangement joins TRBV27 to TRBJ2-7; 15 nucleotides agree with TRBD2. The junction had 7 bases not matched to a gene; V was cut back by 6 bases and J by 4 bases. This CDR3 has 16 amino acids. CDR1 MNHEY and CDR2 SMNVEV come from the germline V gene (reference sequence). Written as DNA, the CDR3 is TGTGCCAGCAGCCGCGGACTAGCGGGGGGGGGATACGAGCAGTACTTC. Protein sequence: CASSRGLAGGGYEQYF.